This TCR beta chain was observed in a study of PD-1 blockade in mismatch repair-deficient tumors. Study-level background: Enrolled 2013-2016, patients had progressing, pretreated mismatch repair-deficient cancers of around 12 types. Study-wide findings and caveats: Rapid post-treatment expansion, then contraction, generally preceding radiologic response, marked tumor-resident clones.

The trim removed 2 bases at V and 10 bases at J, leaving 4 bases unmatched. This CDR3 contains 14 residues. CDR1 is MGHDK, CDR2 SYGVNS, per germline. Mismatch repair deficiency was confirmed in all patients, by PCR or immunohistochemistry. In regard to this clone: Antigen: not known.

The data were produced by immunoSEQ multiplex PCR, yet TCRdb's version contains in-frame clones alone and is incomplete. The sample lists 90,000 to 130,000 clones; 70% to 80% were seen once. The TCR was taken from an adult with mismatch repair-deficient cancer. The V call is TRBV25-1, the J call TRBJ2-7, with TRBD2 identical over 14 bases. The specimen comprised peripheral blood, sampled roughly 13 months after starting pembrolizumab. As DNA, the CDR3 is TGTGCCAGCAGTGAAAGGGGGACTAGCGGGAGACAGTACTTC. It translates to CASSERGTSGRQYF.